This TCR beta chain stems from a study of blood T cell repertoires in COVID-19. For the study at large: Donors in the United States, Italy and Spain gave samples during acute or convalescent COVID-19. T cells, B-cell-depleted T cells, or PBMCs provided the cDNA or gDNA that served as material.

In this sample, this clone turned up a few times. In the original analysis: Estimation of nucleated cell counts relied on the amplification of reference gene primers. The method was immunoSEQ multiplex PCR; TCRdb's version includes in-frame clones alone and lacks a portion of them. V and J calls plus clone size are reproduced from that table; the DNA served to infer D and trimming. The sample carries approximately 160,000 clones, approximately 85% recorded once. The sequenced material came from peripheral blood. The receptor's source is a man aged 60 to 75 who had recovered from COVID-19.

The CDR3, as DNA: TGTGCCAGCAGCTCCACAGGGAGGGACTATGGCTACACCTTC. It is translated as CASSSTGRDYGYTF. The chain recombines TRBV7-2 with TRBJ1-2; D possibly corresponds to TRBD1 (6 bases). In germline, CDR1 is SGHTA, CDR2 FQGNSA. The CDR3 is 14 amino acids. Between the trimmed V and J ends, which lost 4 bases and 3 bases, there was a span of 12 bases.